This TCR beta chain was documented in a study of technical replicates of blood from several donors (dated by TCRdb to about 2017). Receptor libraries were prepared by the immunoSEQ multiplex PCR assay. Sourced from immuneACCESS, this table was stored by TCRdb with only in-frame sequences that have V and J called. A share of the clones is absent; for the studies checked, an unresolved V gene accounts for under half, and the remainder has no known explanation. This sample has about 74,000 clones in its table, and nearly 97% of those were observed once. About 0.37% of the sample rests with the top ten. V is pared back by 2 bases and J by 4 bases, with 11 bases lying between the germline termini. CDR1 MNHNS and CDR2 SASEGT were looked up in the germline V gene. CDR3 length: 14 amino acids, cysteine to phenylalanine. The entry retains the CDR3 DNA only, 42 bases that are in frame from base 1. Worth noting for this clone: Which antigen it targets is not known. The input lacks base qualities; no much larger clone sits a single base away.

Specimen: T cells isolated from PBMCs. The chain is encoded by TRBV6-1 joined to TRBJ1-1; there is no confident call for the D gene. The clonotype comes from a human donor in good health. The DNA sequence reads TGTGCCAGCAGTGAACTACGGGAGAGCACTGAAGCTTTCTTT. It codes for CASSELRESTEAFF.